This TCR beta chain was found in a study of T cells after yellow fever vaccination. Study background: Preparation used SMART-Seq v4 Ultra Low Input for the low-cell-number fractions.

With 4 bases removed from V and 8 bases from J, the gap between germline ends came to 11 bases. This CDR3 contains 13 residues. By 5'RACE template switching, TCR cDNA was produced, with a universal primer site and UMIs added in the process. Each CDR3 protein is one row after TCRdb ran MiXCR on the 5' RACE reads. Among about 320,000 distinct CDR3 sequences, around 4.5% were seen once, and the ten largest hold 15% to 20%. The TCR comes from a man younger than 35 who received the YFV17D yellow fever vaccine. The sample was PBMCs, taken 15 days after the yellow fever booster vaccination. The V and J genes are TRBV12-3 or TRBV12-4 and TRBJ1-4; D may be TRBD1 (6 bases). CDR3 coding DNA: TGTGCCAGCAGTTCCGGGGGCCGGGAAAAACTGTTTTTT. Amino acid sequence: CASSSGGREKLFF.